This T cell receptor beta chain stems from a study of blood T cell repertoires in COVID-19. In the study overall: Spain, Italy and the United States supplied samples that represented acute and convalescent COVID-19. Sources were T cells, B-cell-depleted T cells, or PBMCs; the material itself was cDNA or gDNA.

The CDR3 consists of 15 residues. V lost 4 bases, J lost 3 bases, and 4 bases stayed unmatched. Germline V gene data show CDR1 as SGHTA and CDR2 as FQGNSA. Per the original methods: Reference gene primers were amplified, and this amplification served to estimate nucleated cell counts. The repertoire was sequenced with immunoSEQ multiplex PCR; TCRdb's copy has only in-frame clones and lacks some. For V, J and clone size, that table is used; D and trimming come from the DNA. The sample carries approximately 83,000 clones, approximately 86% recorded once. The specimen sequenced was peripheral blood. The source is a man aged 50 to 60 with acute or convalescent COVID-19. This sequence joins TRBV7-2 and TRBJ1-4; 8 bases agree with TRBD1. The CDR3 bases are TGTGCCAGCAGCTCCCAGACAGGGGCTAATGAAAAACTGTTTTTT. The encoded protein is CASSSQTGANEKLFF.